This passage covers 21 T cell receptor beta chains from one sample sequenced in a study of tumor-infiltrating lymphocytes in primary liver carcinoma. From around 520 ng of total RNA, TCR beta-specific cDNA was reverse-transcribed using a constant-region primer. What produced the TCR beta libraries was three nested multiplex PCR rounds using slightly modified ARM-PCR. Rounds one and two of PCR, each of 10 cycles, were primed with TRBV1-TRBV30 forward primers and a C-beta reverse primer. MiXCR was run by TCRdb on the multiplex PCR reads, yielding one entry per CDR3 protein. This table has tens of thousands of distinct CDR3 sequences, 72% appearing once. Co-extracting RNA and DNA was done with roughly 17-33 mg of unsorted bulk tissue as input. Sequenced input: liver tumor tissue from sampling region 1. The subset: tumor region T1, superior pole. The receptors were gathered from a man in his forties or fifties with primary liver carcinoma and hepatitis B virus infection.

J is TRBJ2-4 and V is TRBV7-9; 9 bases are shared with TRBD2. The length of the CDR3 is 18 residues. Germline V lookup: CDR1 SEHNR, CDR2 FQNEAQ (reference sequence). V lost 6 bases, J lost 5 bases, and 17 bases stayed unmatched. The DNA of the CDR3 is TGTGCCAGCAGTAGATACAGTGTAGCGGGAGCGGTTGAAAACATTCAGTACTTC. Its translation: CASSRYSVAGAVENIQYF.

This clonotype has more than one count but fewer than ten. A clone one base away is much larger, so this may be a read error. The J gene is TRBJ2-5, the V gene TRBV5-1; D is ambiguous. The germline gives CDR1 SGHRS, CDR2 YFSETQ. The CDR3 has 15 amino acids. Here the CDR3 reads CASSLSTVYQEAQYF. CDR3 nucleotides: TGCGCCAGCAGCTTGAGCACAGTCTACCAAGAGGCCCAGTACTTC.

Comments on this clonotype: A single base separates this from a much larger clone, so it may be a read error. Without the conserved terminal phenylalanine or tryptophan, this CDR3 likely stems from a read error. The chain couples TRBV11-1 to TRBJ2-7; unclear D gene. Trimming pared 3 bases from V and 3 bases from J, leaving 9 bases between. Germline-derived CDR1 and CDR2 are SGHAT and FQDESV (reference sequence). The CDR3 loop spans 13 amino acids. CDR3 protein: CASSFGQLYEQYI. CDR3 nucleotide sequence: TGTGCCAGCAGCTTTGGCCAGCTCTACGAGCAGTACATC.

This sequence joins TRBV9 and TRBJ2-3; 9 nucleotides agree with TRBD2. The CDR3 has 16 amino acids. Looked up from germline, CDR1 is SGDLS and CDR2 is YYNGEE. The trim removed 7 bases at V and 0 bases at J, leaving 9 bases unmatched. The DNA of the CDR3 is TGTGCCAGCGGCCCCGGACTAGCGTCTAGCACAGATACGCAGTATTTT. This translates into CASGPGLASSTDTQYF.

This clonotype has at least ten counts. J is TRBJ2-7 and V is TRBV28; D gene uncertain. The CDR3 spans 11 residues. CDR1 is MDHEN, CDR2 SYDVKM, per germline. Trimming took 5 bases from V and 3 from J, leaving 5 bases between them. The CDR3 DNA reads as TGTGCCAGCAGTGATAACTACGAGCAGTACTTC. It yields the protein CASSDNYEQYF.

This clonotype was counted a single time. The genes are TRBV18 and TRBJ1-5; TRBD1 matches 12 bases. The CDR3 totals 16 residues. CDR1 and CDR2 (germline): KGHSH, LQKENI. V shed 0 bases and J 7 bases; nucleotides not matched to a gene: 4. CDR3 residues: CASSPPGQGAGQPQHF. CDR3 nucleotides: TGTGCCAGCTCACCACCGGGACAGGGGGCCGGACAGCCCCAGCATTTT.

This clonotype was detected only once. An end of the junction differs from the germline gene, which may be a read error. The chain links TRBV29-1 to TRBJ2-1; 15 bases are shared with TRBD2. Per germline, CDR1 SQVTM and CDR2 ANQGSEA. CDR3 size: 14 residues. The CDR3 DNA reads as TGTAGCGTCGGGACTAGCGGGAGGAGGAATGATCAGTTCTTC. This encodes CSVGTSGRRNDQFF.

The chain recombines TRBV7-6 with TRBJ2-3; 7 nucleotides match TRBD2. The trim removed 3 bases at V and 6 bases at J, leaving 18 bases unmatched. Germline-derived CDR1 and CDR2 are SGHVS and FNYEAQ. The CDR3 totals 18 residues. The CDR3 DNA reads TGTGCCAGCAGCTTCACCCAATTATCTGGGGGGAGGGCCGATACGCAGTATTTT. This translates into CASSFTQLSGGRADTQYF.

Note on this clonotype: One end of the junction fails to match germline, which may point to a read error. This chain uses TRBV5-1 with TRBJ2-7; weak D call: TRBD1 (5 bases). The CDR3 runs 15 residues. The germline V gene has CDR1 SGHRS and CDR2 YFSETQ. The CDR3 loop reads CASSLTGLAVHEQYF. In DNA form, the CDR3 reads TGCGCCAGCAGCTTGACAGGTCTTGCGGTACACGAGCAGTATTTC.

A word on this clonotype: A much larger clone sits a single nucleotide away, making a read error possible. The chain combines TRBV2 with TRBJ2-7; 11 nucleotides match TRBD1. The CDR3 runs 15 residues. CDR1 is SNHLY, CDR2 FYNNEI, per germline. Germline trimming cut 7 bases from V and 2 bases from J; bases unmatched to any gene: 7. CDR3 sequence (DNA): TGTGCCAGCAATATGGACAGGGGGCTTACCTACGAGCAGTACTTC. Translation: CASNMDRGLTYEQYF.

A word on this clonotype: The CDR3 carries no conserved terminal phenylalanine or tryptophan, so it likely arises from a read error. The chain couples TRBV11-2 to TRBJ2-7, with 7 bases fitting TRBD2. From germline, CDR1 is SGHAT and CDR2 FQNNGV. The CDR3 has 18 amino acids. CDR3 bases: TGTGTCAGCAGCTTATCCGTTGGACTAGTGGGAGTGGGGTACGAGCAGTACTCC. As protein: CVSSLSVGLVGVGYEQYS.

This clonotype has a handful of counts. The rearrangement joins TRBV11-2 to TRBJ2-7; 12 bases are shared with TRBD2. J was trimmed by 6 bases and V by 2 bases; bases with no gene match: 26. Looked up from germline, CDR1 is SGHAT and CDR2 is FQNNGV. The CDR3 spans 22 residues. The CDR3 nucleotides read TGTGCCAGCAGCTTAAGACCTAACAGGGGAAGACTAGCGGGAGAAACAAAGGTCGAGCAGTACTTC. As protein: CASSLRPNRGRLAGETKVEQYF.

As to this clonotype: At one end the junction does not follow the germline gene, possibly because of a read error. The chain uses TRBV28 and TRBJ2-1; D is possibly TRBD1 (6 bases). Germline CDR1 and CDR2: MDHEN and SYDVKM. The CDR3 spans 15 residues. The CDR3 protein is CANSLVVGAGNEQFF. The CDR3 DNA reads TGTGCCAACAGTTTAGTTGTGGGGGCGGGCAATGAGCAGTTCTTC.

Remarks on this clonotype: This likely comes from a read error, as the CDR3 has no conserved phenylalanine or tryptophan at its end. In nucleotides, the CDR3 is TGCAGTGTTGTACAGGGGGCAAATCAGCCCCAGCATCTT. This encodes CSVVQGANQPQHL. The rearrangement joins TRBV29-1 to TRBJ1-5, with TRBD1 matching 9 bases. This CDR3 has 13 residues. Per germline, CDR1 SQVTM and CDR2 ANQGSEA.

Of note for this clonotype: Because it lacks the conserved phenylalanine or tryptophan at the end, this CDR3 is likely a read error. No DNA is shown, since the ends of the CDR3 on it are uncertain; the CDR3 is the one TCRdb lists. The genes are TRBV12-3 or TRBV12-4 and TRBJ2-4; the table calls TRBD1, which could not be checked here. The CDR3 contains 15 residues when both ends are counted. CDR3 sequence reads: CASSFGDGALNIQYL.

To note about this clonotype: This is likely a read error, given that the CDR3 carries no conserved phenylalanine or tryptophan at its end. The chain recombines TRBV6-1 with TRBJ2-7; D unclear. CDR3 length: 13 residues. Germline CDR1 MNHNS, CDR2 SASEGT. CDR3 bases: TGTGCCACCAGTGAATGGGTTTCCTACGAGCAGTACTTA. It is translated as CATSEWVSYEQYL.

V is TRBV19 and J is TRBJ1-1, with D perhaps matching TRBD1 (6 bases). The CDR3 runs 14 residues. V lost 3 bases and J 4 bases, leaving 12 bases between the germline ends. Germline V gene data show CDR1 as LNHDA and CDR2 as SQIVND (reference sequence). The CDR3 DNA follows: TGTGCCAGTAGTATGACTGCCAGGGGCACTGAAGCTTTCTTT. This translates into CASSMTARGTEAFF.

For this clonotype: The junction shows a germline mismatch at one end, possibly a read error. The chain employs TRBV6-6 and TRBJ2-3; 7 nucleotides agree with TRBD1. The CDR3 has 18 amino acids. From germline, CDR1 is MNHNY and CDR2 SVGAGI (reference sequence). The CDR3 spells CASSYSIGGLLYTDAQYF. CDR3 bases: TGTGCCAGCAGTTACTCGATAGGGGGCCTATTATACACAGATGCGCAGTATTTT.

In regard to this clonotype: Relative to the germline gene, one junction end is altered; a read error may explain this. The V gene is TRBV11-2, the J gene TRBJ2-1; 11 nucleotides line up with TRBD2. Germline values: CDR1 SGHAT, CDR2 FQNNGV. The CDR3 spans 16 residues. For the CDR3, the DNA is TGTGCCACCAGCTGCTCTTCGACTAGCGGGAAGGGAGGCGGGTTCTTC. Translation: CATSCSSTSGKGGGFF.

Judged by abundance, this clonotype is medium-sized. J is TRBJ2-3 and V is TRBV4-2; D call uncertain. Trimming shortened V by 0 bases and J by 5 bases, and 6 bases separated the two germline ends. The CDR3 is 13 amino acids. Germline CDR1 and CDR2: LGHNA and YNFKEQ. CDR3 bases: TGTGCCAGCAGCCAAGACTTGGGAGATACGCAGTATTTT. This codes for CASSQDLGDTQYF.

On this clonotype itself: In this CDR3 the conserved last residue, phenylalanine or tryptophan, is missing, so a read error is likely. The genes are TRBV11-2 and TRBJ2-7; TRBD2 matches at 7 bases. Germline V gene sequence: CDR1 SGHAT, CDR2 FQNNGV. The CDR3 totals 12 residues. CDR3 bases: TGTACCAGCAGCTCGGGGGGCTACGAGCAGTACATC. Translating it yields CTSSSGGYEQYI.